These 21 T cell receptor beta chains were sequenced from one sample in a study of TIL therapy for anti-PD-1-resistant metastatic lung cancer. The libraries were made with immunoSEQ v3. Profiling relied on immunoSEQ multiplex PCR, and the TCRdb table lists in-frame clones only, not all of them. This table holds more than 35,000 clones, about 73% found once. Time point in this sample: pre-treatment sample, taken before nivolumab and TIL therapy. This specimen was blood, taken at baseline. Receptor source: a person between 30 and 79 years old with non-small cell lung cancer.

V gene TRBV19 combines with J gene TRBJ1-1, with D unresolved. Deletions cut 1 base from V and 7 bases from J, with 10 bases between. The germline gives CDR1 LNHDA, CDR2 SQIVND (reference sequence). The CDR3 runs 13 residues. The CDR3 coding sequence is TGTGCCAGTAGTATAGGGAGGAAGGGTGAAGCTTTCTTT. Translated, it gives CASSIGRKGEAFF.

J is TRBJ1-4 and V is TRBV14; D gene unclear. The length of the CDR3 is 15 residues. The germline CDR1 and CDR2 sequences are SGHDN and FVKESK. V shed 2 bases and J shed 8 bases, with 15 bases lying between them. The CDR3 sequence is CASSQLGSFGEKLFF. DNA of the CDR3: TGTGCCAGCAGCCAACTCGGGAGCTTTGGAGAAAAACTGTTTTTT.

This sequence joins TRBV4-1 and TRBJ2-1; D call uncertain. The length of the CDR3 is 16 residues. Between the trimmed V and J ends, which lost 1 base and 6 bases, there was a span of 16 bases. From germline, CDR1 is MGHRA and CDR2 YSYEKL. The CDR3 coding sequence is TGCGCCAGCAGCCAAGTGGACCTCGGATTTTCCAATGAGCAGTTCTTC. It specifies CASSQVDLGFSNEQFF.

V is TRBV19 and J is TRBJ1-5; the D is unclear. Trimming left V 2 bases short and J 0 bases short, with 11 bases between. Germline V lookup: CDR1 LNHDA, CDR2 SQIVND (reference sequence). The CDR3 has 16 residues. The CDR3 is CASSIITAVSNQPQHF. The CDR3 coding sequence is TGTGCCAGTAGTATAATTACGGCTGTTAGCAATCAGCCCCAGCATTTT.

The gene calls are TRBV5-1 and TRBJ2-3; TRBD2 matches 9 bases. The CDR3 runs to 17 residues. With V trimmed by 4 bases and J by 2 bases, 11 bases remained unmatched. Germline CDR1 SGHRS, CDR2 YFSETQ. This chain's CDR3 is CASSHSGSGGTTDTQYF. In nucleotides, the CDR3 is TGCGCCAGCAGCCACTCCGGGAGCGGGGGGACCACAGATACGCAGTATTTT. Supplemented by reference TRBV5-1 and TRBJ2-3, the full variable domain reads KAGVTQTPRYLIKTRGQQVTLSCSPISGHRSVSWYQQTPGQGLQFLFEYFSETQRNKGNFPGRFSGRQFSNSRSEMNVSTLELGDSALYLCASSHSGSGGTTDTQYFGPGTRLTVL.

V is TRBV28 and J is TRBJ1-6, with TRBD1 matching over 9 bases. This CDR3 comprises 14 residues. The germline V gene has CDR1 MDHEN and CDR2 SYDVKM. Unmatched junction bases numbered 4, after V lost 6 bases and J lost 7 bases. The CDR3 region is CASRGQGRNSPLHF. Written as DNA, the CDR3 is TGTGCCAGCAGGGGACAGGGTAGGAATTCACCCCTCCACTTT. The variable domain in full, completed from reference TRBV28 and TRBJ1-6, reads DVKVTQSSRYLVKRTGEKVFLECVQDMDHENMFWYRQDPGLGLRLIYFSYDVKMKEKGDIPEGYSVSREKKERFSLILESASTNQTSMYLCASRGQGRNSPLHFGNGTRLTVT.

CDR3 loop: CASSPLLGTSTDTQYF. The CDR3 coding sequence is TGTGCCAGCAGCCCCCTGCTAGGCACTAGCACAGATACGCAGTATTTT. J is TRBJ2-3 and V is TRBV5-4, with D unresolved. Germline V gene sequence: CDR1 SGHNT, CDR2 YYREEE (reference sequence). The CDR3 is 16 amino acids. Trimming removed 4 bases at V and 0 bases at J, with 15 bases between. Looking up the rest from reference TRBV5-4 and TRBJ2-3 gives the full variable domain: ETGVTQSPTHLIKTRGQQVTLRCSSQSGHNTVSWYQQALGQGPQFIFQYYREEENGRGNFPPRFSGLQFPNYSSELNVNALELDDSALYLCASSPLLGTSTDTQYFGPGTRLTVL.

As to this clone: Its ends do not fully match the called genes, so a read error is possible. The chain has TRBV7-7 and TRBJ2-1, with 10 bases that match TRBD1. This CDR3 spans 15 amino acids. Germline V gene lookup returns CDR1 SSHAT and CDR2 FNYEAQ (reference sequence). The CDR3 here is CASSPGTGESNEQFF. The CDR3 bases are TGTGCTAGCAGCCCCGGGACAGGGGAATCCAATGAGCAGTTCTTC.

The J gene is TRBJ2-5, the V gene TRBV10-2; possibly TRBD1 for D (5 bases). This CDR3 has 13 residues. Germline V gene sequence: CDR1 WSHSY, CDR2 SAAADI. With 8 bases removed from V and 5 bases from J, the gap between germline ends came to 15 bases. CDR3 protein: CASAAMGRETQYF. CDR3 nucleotide sequence: TGCGCCAGCGCCGCTATGGGGCGGGAGACCCAGTACTTC.

This clone was recorded only once. The chain carries TRBV29-1 and TRBJ2-6; tentative D call: TRBD2 (5 bases). The V and J ends lost 6 bases and 4 bases respectively, with 19 bases between them. Looked up from germline, CDR1 is SQVTM and CDR2 is ANQGSEA. The CDR3 runs to 16 residues. This CDR3 is CSVDLRGAGGANVLTF. CDR3 DNA: TGCAGCGTGGACTTGCGAGGAGCTGGCGGGGCCAACGTCCTGACTTTC. The whole variable domain, filled in from reference TRBV29-1 and TRBJ2-6, reads SAVISQKPSRDICQRGTSLTIQCQVDSQVTMMFWYRQQPGQSLTLIATANQGSEATYESGFVIDKFPISRPNLTFSTLTVSNMSPEDSSIYLCSVDLRGAGGANVLTFGAGSRLTVL.

This sequence joins TRBV6-5 and TRBJ1-2; tentatively, D is TRBD1 (5 bases). Per germline, CDR1 MNHEY and CDR2 SVGAGI. This CDR3 has 13 residues. Trimming cost V 3 bases and J 8 bases, with 13 bases left between them. DNA for the CDR3: TGTGCCAGCAGTTATGTCGCAGGGCACGGCTACACCTTC. This translates into CASSYVAGHGYTF.

J is TRBJ2-7 and V is TRBV27; the D gene could be TRBD1 or TRBD2 (5 bases each). Looked up from germline, CDR1 is MNHEY and CDR2 is SMNVEV (reference sequence). The CDR3 has 14 amino acids. Trimming cost V 8 bases and J 4 bases, with 18 bases left between them. The CDR3 nucleotides read TGTGCCAGCGCCACCGGGACGGATACTTACGAGCAGTACTTC. Translating gives CASATGTDTYEQYF.

The rearrangement joins TRBV9 to TRBJ2-1; D gene uncertain. This CDR3 has 15 residues. Germline-derived CDR1 and CDR2 are SGDLS and YYNGEE. V lost 1 base and J lost 3, with 11 bases in between. The CDR3 coding sequence is TGTGCCAGCAGCGTACGAGGTTGGGTCTACAATGAGCAGTTCTTC. As protein: CASSVRGWVYNEQFF.

V and J are TRBV7-8 and TRBJ2-1, with 9 bases matching TRBD2. CDR3 length equals 15 residues. V shed 6 bases, J shed 6 bases, and the junction held 9 bases outside the gene matches. The germline gives CDR1 SGHVS, CDR2 FQNEAQ. This chain's CDR3 is CASSPLAGQVNEQFF. As DNA, the CDR3 is TGTGCCAGCAGTCCCCTAGCGGGACAAGTCAATGAGCAGTTCTTC.

The chain has TRBV9 and TRBJ2-7, with D unclear. The CDR3 sequence is 14 residues long. Trimming stripped 0 bases from V and 2 bases from J, with 9 bases between. Per germline, CDR1 SGDLS and CDR2 YYNGEE. In DNA form, the CDR3 reads TGTGCCAGCAGCGTAGCCCTCCAGACCTACGAGCAGTACTTC. Its protein is CASSVALQTYEQYF.

The chain has TRBV19 and TRBJ2-1, with a weak D call TRBD2 (5 bases). The CDR3 is 13 amino acids. Looked up from germline, CDR1 is LNHDA and CDR2 is SQIVND (reference sequence). V was pared by 1 base and J by 10 bases, with 11 bases between. The CDR3 DNA reads TGTGCCAGTAGTATAGTAGCAGGAGGCGAGCAGTTCTTC. Translation gives CASSIVAGGEQFF.

The rearrangement uses TRBV28 and TRBJ1-2, with 9 bases aligning to TRBD1. In germline, CDR1 is MDHEN, CDR2 SYDVKM. The CDR3 spans 12 residues. The V segment lost 7 bases and the J segment 8 bases; nucleotides outside the gene matches: 5. This chain's CDR3 is CASIQGARGYTF. In nucleotides, the CDR3 is TGTGCCAGCATACAGGGGGCGCGAGGCTACACCTTC.

The CDR3 nucleotides read TGTGCCAGCAGCGTTTCCCCGCTAGCGGGGGGGCCAGCTATAGATACGCAGTATTTT. It yields the protein CASSVSPLAGGPAIDTQYF. The genes are TRBV9 and TRBJ2-3; TRBD2 aligns across 12 bases. The germline gives CDR1 SGDLS, CDR2 YYNGEE. With 2 bases clipped from V and 5 bases from J, the junction kept 15 bases outside the gene matches. CDR3 length: 19 amino acids. The variable domain in full, with the rest retrieved from reference TRBV9 and TRBJ2-3, is DSGVTQTPKHLITATGQRVTLRCSPRSGDLSVYWYQQSLDQGLQFLIQYYNGEERAKGNILERFSAQQFPDLHSELNLSSLELGDSALYFCASSVSPLAGGPAIDTQYFGPGTRLTVL.

The V gene is TRBV19, the J gene TRBJ1-1, with TRBD1 matching 7 bases. Germline-derived CDR1 and CDR2 are LNHDA and SQIVND (reference sequence). V shed 7 bases and J 3 bases; nucleotides not matched to a gene: 2. CDR3 length: 12 amino acids. This CDR3 is CASTTGDTEAFF. Written as DNA, the CDR3 is TGTGCCAGTACCACAGGGGACACTGAAGCTTTCTTT.

A few counts support this clone. The V call is TRBV6-1, the J call TRBJ1-5; D perhaps matches TRBD1 (6 bases). The length of the CDR3 is 14 residues. The V gene's germline CDR1 is MNHNS and CDR2 SASEGT. V gave up 4 bases and J gave up 6 bases, with 13 bases separating them. The chain's CDR3 is CASSGAGEVQPQHF. CDR3 in DNA: TGTGCCAGCAGTGGCGCAGGGGAAGTTCAGCCCCAGCATTTT.

The chain combines TRBV11-3 with TRBJ2-1, with 13 bases fitting TRBD2. V shed 3 bases and J 7 bases; nucleotides not matched to a gene: 6. CDR1 and CDR2 from the germline V gene are SGHNT and YENEEA. The CDR3 is 16 residues long. CDR3: CASSFELAGGTNEQFF. The CDR3 DNA follows: TGTGCCAGCAGCTTTGAACTAGCGGGAGGGACAAATGAGCAGTTCTTC.